One and the same sample provided the 7 T cell receptor beta chains below, sequenced in a study of regulatory T cells in long-lasting Graves disease. Investigators prepared the TCR beta libraries by applying iRepertoire HTBI primers and Arm-PCR of CDR3 regions. Each CDR3 protein is one row after TCRdb ran MiXCR on the multiplex PCR reads. The sample shows hundreds of thousands of distinct CDR3 sequences, roughly 15% of them seen only once. The time point denotes: newly diagnosed GD, antithyroid drugs for less than 3 months. PBMC-derived RNA was used for the TCR library. The sample was also reused in another study, on T cells in Graves' hyperthyroidism and ophthalmopathy.

Sequencing used peripheral blood mononuclear cells (PBMCs), obtained at new diagnosis, from a patient treated with antithyroid drugs. Every receptor here comes from a woman aged 30 to 39 with Graves disease.

This clonotype was picked up a small number of times. The rearrangement links TRBV7-2 to TRBJ2-7; no reliable D call. CDR1 SGHTA and CDR2 FQGNSA come from the germline V gene. Trimming took 4 bases from V and 1 from J, leaving 8 bases between them. This CDR3 region has 13 residues. CDR3 bases: TGTGCCAGCAGCTCCGGACCTTCCTACGAGCAGTACTTC. Translating it yields CASSSGPSYEQYF.

This clonotype appeared many times. The chain employs TRBV2 and TRBJ2-3, with D unclear. Trimming removed 11 bases from V and 5 bases from J, with 17 bases in between. The germline V gene encodes CDR1 SNHLY and CDR2 FYNNEI. CDR3 size: 13 residues. The CDR3 region is CAYIARLGDTQYF. Written as DNA, the CDR3 is TGTGCCTATATTGCCCGGCTCGGAGATACGCAGTATTTT.

The chain has TRBV28 and TRBJ1-5; 7 bases agree with TRBD1. Losses at the gene ends were 2 bases for V and 15 bases for J; bases not matched to a gene: 10. The CDR3 totals 13 residues. The germline V gene encodes CDR1 MDHEN and CDR2 SYDVKM. CDR3 DNA: TGTGCCAGCAGTTTACTAAGACAGGGTAGTCGGCATTTT. Its protein is CASSLLRQGSRHF.

V gene TRBV7-9 combines with J gene TRBJ1-2, with D perhaps TRBD1 (5 bases). V lost 5 bases, J lost 8 bases, and 21 bases lay in between. The CDR3 totals 15 residues. The germline CDR1 and CDR2 sequences are SEHNR and FQNEAQ (reference sequence). CDR3 DNA: TGTGCCAGCAGCCTCGGGTCATCGGGGGTGGGCGGCTACACCTTC. As protein: CASSLGSSGVGGYTF.

This clonotype was seen a few times. The chain links TRBV19 to TRBJ2-3; D may be TRBD2 (6 bases). Germline CDR1 is LNHDA and CDR2 is SQIVND (reference sequence). V was shortened by 3 bases and J by 1 base, with 20 bases between the two germline ends. This CDR3 has 18 residues. The CDR3 DNA reads as TGTGCCAGTAGTATCGATTCCCTAGGAGGGGCCGGCACAGATACGCAGTATTTT. As protein: CASSIDSLGGAGTDTQYF.

This clonotype was detected a few times. The rearrangement links TRBV12-3 or TRBV12-4 to TRBJ1-5; D not resolved. CDR3 length equals 13 residues. The V end was cut by 8 bases, the J end by 2 bases, with 10 bases between. CDR3 protein: CASQTDGNQPQHF. As DNA, the CDR3 is TGTGCCAGCCAGACCGATGGCAATCAGCCCCAGCATTTT.

The J gene is TRBJ2-2, the V gene TRBV4-1; 11 nucleotides line up with TRBD2. V dropped 2 bases and J dropped 5; count of bases not matched to a gene: 7. The CDR3 sequence is 17 residues long. In germline, CDR1 is MGHRA, CDR2 YSYEKL. DNA for the CDR3: TGCGCCAGCAGCCAATTAGCGGGAGGGCCGGGTACCGGGGAGCTGTTTTTT. Encoded protein: CASSQLAGGPGTGELFF.